Below are 22 T cell receptor beta chains sequenced from a single sample in a study of shared clonotypes between healthy human individuals. Profiling relied on immunoSEQ multiplex PCR, and the TCRdb table lists in-frame clones only, not all of them. The repertoire includes 1,500,000 or so clones, around 98.5% of them detected once, and roughly 0.36% sits in the top ten. Sequenced sample: naive CD4+ T cells sorted from blood. Subset denoted: CD45RA+ positively selected. These receptors were taken from a man under 40 in good health.

The gene calls are TRBV7-2 and TRBJ2-3; 8 nucleotides line up with TRBD1. The CDR3 spans 16 residues. With 0 bases clipped from V and 3 bases from J, the junction kept 5 bases outside the gene matches. CDR1 is SGHTA, CDR2 FQGNSA, per germline. CDR3 nucleotides: TGTGCCAGCAGCTTAGCGGCAGGGGGCCTGACAGATACGCAGTATTTT. It encodes CASSLAAGGLTDTQYF.

This sequence joins TRBV6-5 and TRBJ2-1; a weak D match, TRBD2 (7 bases). V was pared by 7 bases and J by 7 bases, with 20 bases between. The germline V gene encodes CDR1 MNHEY and CDR2 SVGAGI. The CDR3 extends over 15 amino acids. DNA of the CDR3: TGTGCCAGCACTCCCGCGGGGGCAGGGTGGAATGAGCAGTTCTTC. Translated, it gives CASTPAGAGWNEQFF.

This rearrangement joins TRBV7-3 to TRBJ2-3, with TRBD1 matching over 9 bases. Germline values: CDR1 SGHTA, CDR2 FQGTGA. The CDR3 has 14 amino acids. V gave up 2 bases and J gave up 3 bases; unmatched junction bases: 0. CDR3 in amino acids: CASSLGTGTDTQYF. For the CDR3, the DNA is TGTGCCAGCAGCTTAGGGACAGGGACAGATACGCAGTATTTT.

This clone has just one count. The chain is built from TRBV19 and TRBJ2-1, with D tentatively TRBD1 or TRBD2 (5 bases each). The CDR3 covers 18 residues. Germline CDR1 is LNHDA and CDR2 is SQIVND (reference sequence). Trimming took 7 bases from V and 4 from J, leaving 26 bases between them. CDR3 residues: CASNSVGASRGSYNEQFF. The CDR3 nucleotides are TGTGCCAGTAATTCGGTAGGGGCTAGCAGAGGGAGTTACAATGAGCAGTTCTTC. The variable domain in full, with the rest retrieved from reference TRBV19 and TRBJ2-1, is DGGITQSPKYLFRKEGQNVTLSCEQNLNHDAMYWYRQDPGQGLRLIYYSQIVNDFQKGDIAEGYSVSREKKESFPLTVTSAQKNPTAFYLCASNSVGASRGSYNEQFFGPGTRLTVL.

The chain recombines TRBV29-1 with TRBJ2-1; 10 bases are a match to TRBD2. There are 15 residues in the CDR3. Germline CDR1 SQVTM, CDR2 ANQGSEA. V shed 6 bases, J shed 0 bases, and the junction held 5 bases outside the gene matches. The CDR3 bases are TGCAGCGTCGTACTAGCGGGGCGCTCCTACAATGAGCAGTTCTTC. Amino acids: CSVVLAGRSYNEQFF.

Remarks on this clone: One end of the junction is discordant with germline, which a read error may explain. The chain combines TRBV7-2 with TRBJ2-2; 8 bases match TRBD1. The CDR3 sequence is 12 residues long. Germline CDR1 SGHTA, CDR2 FQGNSA. In DNA, the CDR3 is TGTGCCAGCAGCGACCCGGGACAGGTACCGATTTTT. This gives the protein CASSDPGQVPIF.

The chain links TRBV5-1 to TRBJ2-1; the match to TRBD1 covers 8 bases. CDR1 and CDR2 from the germline V gene are SGHRS and YFSETQ. The V gene end was trimmed by 5 bases and the J gene end by 2 bases; junction bases not matched to a gene: 12. CDR3 length: 17 residues. CDR3 in amino acids: CASRKGQGGQPYNEQFF. CDR3 nucleotides: TGCGCCAGCAGAAAAGGACAGGGAGGCCAACCCTACAATGAGCAGTTCTTC.

Details on this clone: Distinct nucleotide sequences in the sample also encode this CDR3. This chain joins TRBV28 and TRBJ1-5, with D possibly matching TRBD1 (6 bases). CDR1 is MDHEN, CDR2 SYDVKM, per germline. V dropped 6 bases and J dropped 4 bases, with 13 bases sitting between them. The CDR3 is 14 residues long. The chain's CDR3 is CASSLGQPNQPQHF. In DNA form, the CDR3 reads TGTGCCAGCAGCCTCGGACAGCCTAATCAGCCCCAGCATTTT.

V gene TRBV7-6 combines with J gene TRBJ2-1, with a weak D call TRBD2 (5 bases). The CDR3 is 15 amino acids. Between the trimmed V and J ends, which lost 0 bases and 4 bases, there was a span of 10 bases. CDR1 and CDR2 (germline): SGHVS, FNYEAQ. CDR3 DNA: TGTGCCAGCAGCTTAGCGACTTTAGCGTACAATGAGCAGTTCTTC. Protein: CASSLATLAYNEQFF.

V and J are TRBV19 and TRBJ1-2; D is perhaps TRBD1 (6 bases). The CDR3 is made up of 15 amino acids. The ends were cut back, 5 bases at V and 2 bases at J, with 15 bases in the middle. Germline CDR1 LNHDA, CDR2 SQIVND (reference sequence). This CDR3 reads CASSVEGGANYGYTF. In DNA, the CDR3 is TGTGCCAGTAGTGTCGAAGGGGGGGCGAACTATGGCTACACCTTC.

This rearrangement joins TRBV28 to TRBJ1-2; TRBD1 matches at 9 bases. V was pared by 7 bases and J by 0 bases, with 6 bases of the junction left unmatched. The CDR3 consists of 15 residues. Germline values: CDR1 MDHEN, CDR2 SYDVKM. The CDR3 DNA follows: TGTGCCAGCAAACGCCGGGACAGGGCTAACTATGGCTACACCTTC. Translation: CASKRRDRANYGYTF.

DNA for the CDR3: TGTGCCAGCTCACCACCGCAATCTGGCGGGGGAGTCCAAGAGACCCAGTACTTC. This translates into CASSPPQSGGGVQETQYF. The rearrangement uses TRBV18 and TRBJ2-5; TRBD2 matches at 7 bases. Trimming at V came to 0 bases and at J to 1 base, leaving 11 bases not matched to a gene. This CDR3 region has 18 residues. Germline assignment: CDR1 KGHSH and CDR2 LQKENI.

V and J are TRBV28 and TRBJ1-5; D gene unclear. The V end lost 7 bases, the J end lost 7 bases, and 11 bases lay between the germline ends. CDR3 length: 12 amino acids. The germline gives CDR1 MDHEN, CDR2 SYDVKM. CDR3 coding DNA: TGTGCCAGCACGGCCCCTGGGCAGCCCCAGCATTTT. This sequence encodes CASTAPGQPQHF.

This chain uses TRBV13 with TRBJ2-7; 7 positions match TRBD2. Germline-derived CDR1 and CDR2 are PRHDT and FYEKMQ (reference sequence). CDR3 length: 15 residues. J lost 7 bases, V lost 3 bases, and 12 bases had no gene match. The CDR3 loop reads CASSFLGGTTREQYF. CDR3 DNA sequence: TGTGCCAGCAGCTTTCTGGGCGGGACTACGAGGGAGCAGTACTTC.

J is TRBJ2-1 and V is TRBV27; D call uncertain. CDR1 is MNHEY, CDR2 SMNVEV, per germline (reference sequence). Trimming stripped 2 bases from V and 2 bases from J, with 22 bases between. The CDR3 is made up of 19 amino acids. CDR3 sequence: CASSLPPNAVSITYNEQFF. In DNA form, the CDR3 reads TGTGCCAGCAGTTTACCGCCCAACGCAGTGTCTATTACCTACAATGAGCAGTTCTTC.

This chain joins TRBV18 and TRBJ2-2, with 8 positions matching TRBD1. V dropped 1 base and J dropped 3; count of bases not matched to a gene: 13. CDR1 is KGHSH and CDR2 is LQKENI in the germline V gene. This CDR3 contains 19 residues. The CDR3 coding sequence is TGTGCCAGCTCACCACTGGATTGGACAGGGAGAAAGGACACCGGGGAGCTGTTTTTT. Its translation is CASSPLDWTGRKDTGELFF.

The chain combines TRBV19 with TRBJ2-1; tentative D call: TRBD1 (6 bases). CDR3 length: 15 amino acids. Trimming removed 0 bases from V and 7 bases from J, with 13 bases in between. Germline V lookup: CDR1 LNHDA, CDR2 SQIVND (reference sequence). CDR3: CASSIDPGAINEQFF. Here the CDR3 DNA reads TGTGCCAGTAGTATAGATCCAGGGGCTATTAATGAGCAGTTCTTC.

This chain connects TRBV11-3 to TRBJ2-4; D is possibly TRBD1 (6 bases). The CDR3 sequence is 17 residues long. Germline V gene lookup returns CDR1 SGHNT and CDR2 YENEEA. V lost 1 base to trimming and J lost 0 bases, with 13 bases between them. The CDR3 protein is CASSLGYRVLAKNIQYF. Here the CDR3 DNA reads TGTGCCAGCAGCTTAGGGTACAGGGTTCTAGCCAAAAACATTCAGTACTTC.

This chain links TRBV4-3 with TRBJ2-3; D may be TRBD1 (6 bases). V was pared by 2 bases and J by 0 bases, with 6 bases between. CDR3 size: 14 residues. Germline V gene data show CDR1 as LGHNA and CDR2 as YSLEER. In nucleotides, the CDR3 is TGCGCCAGCAGCCAACAGGGGAGCACAGATACGCAGTATTTT. The encoded protein is CASSQQGSTDTQYF.

The genes are TRBV28 and TRBJ2-1; TRBD2 might be the D (6 bases). The CDR3 extends over 16 amino acids. The germline CDR1 and CDR2 sequences are MDHEN and SYDVKM. The V and J ends lost 1 base and 8 bases respectively, with 18 bases between them. The CDR3 nucleotides are TGTGCCAGCAGTTTATCTTTTCGCGGGAATATCGATGAGCAGTTCTTC. Translation gives CASSLSFRGNIDEQFF.

The chain couples TRBV27 to TRBJ2-5; D ambiguous. V lost 6 bases and J lost 4, with 12 bases in between. The CDR3 covers 13 residues. Germline values: CDR1 MNHEY, CDR2 SMNVEV (reference sequence). The CDR3: CASRSPWGETQYF. The CDR3 DNA reads TGTGCCAGCAGGAGCCCGTGGGGAGAGACCCAGTACTTC.

The chain recombines TRBV6-1 with TRBJ2-7, with 8 bases identical to TRBD2. The J segment lost 7 bases and the V segment lost 4 bases, leaving 6 bases of the junction unmatched. The CDR3 is 13 amino acids. The germline V gene encodes CDR1 MNHNS and CDR2 SASEGT. Here the CDR3 reads CASSAAGVGEQYF. The CDR3 DNA sequence: TGTGCCAGCAGTGCAGCGGGAGTAGGGGAGCAGTACTTC.